The 5 T cell receptor beta chains in this list originate from one sample, sequenced in a study of cytotoxic CD8 clonotypes in ibrutinib-treated CLL. Here immunoSEQ multiplex PCR was the method, and the copy in TCRdb shows in-frame clones only, minus some. The table shows fewer than 300,000 clones, with approximately 76% occurring only once. The source was PBMCs, collected at disease progression, from a patient treated with ibrutinib. The receptors here all came from a human donor with chronic lymphocytic leukemia.

This clone was detected once. This chain uses TRBV6-5 with TRBJ2-5; 8 bases line up with TRBD2. The trim removed 4 bases at V and 5 bases at J, leaving 9 bases unmatched. Germline values: CDR1 MNHEY, CDR2 SVGAGI. The CDR3 spans 15 residues. CDR3 DNA: TGTGCCAGCAGTTCGGTCCGGGAGGGCTGGGAGACCCAGTACTTC. Protein product: CASSSVREGWETQYF.

The V and J genes are TRBV19 and TRBJ2-7; TRBD2 is a possible D gene (6 bases). CDR3 length: 13 amino acids. V gave up 0 bases and J gave up 4 bases, with 7 bases separating them. Germline CDR1 and CDR2: LNHDA and SQIVND (reference sequence). The CDR3 here is CASSIDAGYEQYF. The CDR3 DNA is TGTGCCAGTAGTATAGATGCGGGATACGAGCAGTACTTC.

The genes are TRBV2 and TRBJ2-7, with D possibly TRBD2 on 7 matching bases. CDR1 and CDR2 from the germline V gene are SNHLY and FYNNEI. V shed 6 bases and J shed 0 bases, with 27 bases lying between them. CDR3 length: 19 residues. Written as DNA, the CDR3 is TGTGCCAGCAGACCCCTCAGCAGTGAAGCGGGACAATACTCCTACGAGCAGTACTTC. Translating gives CASRPLSSEAGQYSYEQYF.

The V gene is TRBV5-1, the J gene TRBJ2-5, with TRBD2 identical over 7 bases. Germline V CDR1 and CDR2: SGHRS, YFSETQ. This CDR3 is built from 13 residues. V was clipped by 8 bases and J by 1 base; unmatched bases: 5. CDR3 protein: CASLSGPQETQYF. The CDR3 DNA is TGCGCCAGTCTTAGCGGGCCCCAAGAGACCCAGTACTTC.

The rearrangement links TRBV9 to TRBJ2-3; D call uncertain. V dropped 2 bases and J dropped 1 base, with 14 bases sitting between them. The CDR3 length is 16 residues. CDR1 is SGDLS, CDR2 YYNGEE, per germline. In DNA, the CDR3 is TGTGCCAGCAGCGTCCCGGGTTCGAGCGGCACAGATACGCAGTATTTT. Encoded protein: CASSVPGSSGTDTQYF.